The rows below give T cell receptor beta chains drawn from one sample of a study of shared clonotypes between healthy human individuals. Sequenced by immunoSEQ multiplex PCR; TCRdb stores in-frame clones only, minus some. The table shows hundreds of thousands of clones, with roughly 95% occurring only once. Material for sequencing was naive CD8+ T cells sorted from blood. The receptor source for this set is a woman in her thirties in good health. The CDR3 runs from the conserved cysteine through the conserved F or W. D genes are given only for firm matches. Some rows mark clone size as missing; the rest say once, few, many or name a class of expanded clone.

size	D	V	J	CDR3	DNA
few	TRBD2	TRBV4-1	TRBJ2-1	CASSPNLLLAGEQGVGNEQFF	TGCGCCAGCAGCCCGAACCTACTACTAGCGGGAGAACAGGGGGTGGGCAATGAGCAGTTCTTC
.	.	TRBV28	TRBJ2-5	CASSPPPVGVETQYF	TGTGCCAGCAGCCCACCCCCGGTGGGCGTTGAGACCCAGTACTTC
.	.	TRBV4-1	TRBJ1-1	CASSHRQFSNTEAFF	TGCGCCAGCAGCCATCGACAGTTTTCGAACACTGAAGCTTTCTTT
.	TRBD1	TRBV28	TRBJ2-7	CASSETGTGLYEQYF	TGTGCCAGCAGTGAAACCGGGACAGGGTTGTACGAGCAGTACTTC
.	.	TRBV7-9	TRBJ2-7	CASSLAGGYEQYF	TGTGCCAGCAGCTTAGCGGGAGGTTACGAGCAGTACTTC
.	TRBD2	TRBV4-1	TRBJ2-5	CASSQLYLAGELPRQYF	TGCGCCAGCAGCCAACTATATCTAGCGGGAGAACTCCCTAGGCAGTACTTC
.	TRBD2	TRBV28	TRBJ2-2	CASSFGAGAGELFF	TGTGCCAGCAGTTTCGGAGCGGGAGCCGGGGAGCTGTTTTTT
.	TRBD1	TRBV5-1	TRBJ1-2	CASSLGTGEGYTF	TGCGCCAGCAGCCTTGGGACAGGGGAAGGCTACACCTTC
few	.	TRBV19	TRBJ1-5	CGVGSDQPQHF	TGTGGTGTGGGTTCCGATCAGCCCCAGCATTTT
once	TRBD1	TRBV4-1	TRBJ2-2	CASSPKDRGLTGELFF	TGCGCCAGCAGCCCCAAGGACAGGGGCTTAACCGGGGAGCTGTTTTTT
.	.	TRBV15	TRBJ1-2	CATSGSGQSYGYTF	TGTGCCACCAGCGGATCGGGACAATCCTATGGCTACACCTTC
.	.	TRBV27	TRBJ1-1	CASSLTSRTEAFF	TGTGCCAGCAGTTTAACAAGTAGGACTGAAGCTTTCTTT
.	TRBD1	TRBV6-4	TRBJ2-7	CASSDIRDRRLHSYEQYF	TGTGCCAGCAGTGACATCCGGGACAGAAGACTTCACTCCTACGAGCAGTACTTC
.	.	TRBV29-1	TRBJ2-2	CSVERENTGELFF	TGCAGCGTTGAAAGGGAGAACACCGGGGAGCTGTTTTTT
.	TRBD1	TRBV7-8	TRBJ1-1	CASSTGVTEAFF	TGTGCCAGCAGCACAGGGGTCACTGAAGCTTTCTTT
once	.	TRBV4-1	TRBJ1-4	CASSQDGGGTNEKLFF	TGCGCCAGCAGCCAAGATGGGGGGGGTACTAATGAAAAACTGTTTTTT
.	.	TRBV28	TRBJ2-7	CASSLGASSYEQYF	TGTGCCAGCAGTTTAGGTGCCAGCTCCTACGAGCAGTACTTC
.	.	TRBV7-9	TRBJ2-5	CASSPREGGETQYF	TGTGCCAGCAGCCCCCGGGAAGGAGGGGAGACCCAGTACTTC
.	TRBD1	TRBV4-1	TRBJ2-7	CASSQQGARDEQYF	TGCGCCAGCAGCCAACAGGGGGCGCGGGACGAGCAGTACTTC
.	TRBD1	TRBV27	TRBJ2-7	CASSGTGARYEQYF	TGTGCCAGCAGTGGGACAGGGGCTAGGTACGAGCAGTACTTC
.	TRBD2	TRBV5-5	TRBJ2-7	CASSLSWRREIPYEQYF	TGTGCCAGCAGCTTGTCTTGGAGGCGGGAGATCCCCTACGAGCAGTACTTC
.	.	TRBV28	TRBJ2-5	CASSVTRDATQYF	TGTGCCAGCAGTGTAACTCGGGACGCGACCCAGTACTTC
few	.	TRBV12-5	TRBJ1-6	CASGLPNF	TGTGCTAGTGGTTTGCCAAACTTT